This TCR beta chain was retrieved from a study of cytomegalovirus exposure and HLA in healthy donors. In the study overall: An early release of data contained 80 million to 85 million unique TCRs, which came from HLA-typed donors.

Worth noting for this clone: Its antigen remains unknown.

This CDR3 spans 17 amino acids. From germline, CDR1 is SGHKS and CDR2 YYEKEE (reference sequence). V dropped 3 bases and J dropped 2; count of bases not matched to a gene: 10. Primers included in the PCR were 60 Vbeta and 13 Jbeta primers. Measured with immunoSEQ multiplex PCR; TCRdb has only the in-frame clones, and not every one. The table lists around 200,000 clones, around two thirds of them singletons. Findings and limits, study-wide: For most TCR beta V segments, an earlier analysis put the productive rate at about 90% or about 30% of the time. In a later analysis, HLA-C alleles had the fewest associated TCRs, DRB1 alleles the most. Reported findings show TCR beta sequences accurately forecast HLA-A and HLA-B alleles in most subjects.

Sequencing was performed on PBMCs. The chain employs TRBV5-5 and TRBJ2-3, with TRBD2 matching 9 bases. The receptor's source is a man aged 40-49 years in good health and CMV-seronegative. The CDR3 region is CASSSLSSGKNTDTQYF. CDR3 nucleotides: TGTGCCAGCAGCTCCCTATCTAGCGGGAAGAACACAGATACGCAGTATTTT.